These 3 T cell receptor beta chains came from one sample sequenced in a study of cytomegalovirus exposure and HLA in healthy donors. In the PCR, 60 Vbeta and 13 Jbeta primers were used. Produced via immunoSEQ multiplex PCR; TCRdb's table is partial and in-frame only. The sample records roughly 140,000 clones, approximately 82% being singletons. Sequencing was carried out using PBMCs. The receptors come from a woman aged 55-69 years in good health and CMV-seropositive.

This clone has more than one count but fewer than ten. The chain has TRBV5-5 and TRBJ2-2; 11 bases line up with TRBD2. CDR3 length: 15 amino acids. Germline CDR1 SGHKS, CDR2 YYEKEE (reference sequence). The V segment lost 6 bases and the J segment 4 bases; nucleotides outside the gene matches: 5. CDR3 sequence: CASNLAGGSTGELFF. As DNA, the CDR3 is TGTGCCAGCAATCTAGCGGGAGGCAGCACCGGGGAGCTGTTTTTT.

This chain connects TRBV5-4 to TRBJ2-2, with 9 bases aligning to TRBD2. The germline CDR1 and CDR2 sequences are SGHNT and YYREEE (reference sequence). This CDR3 region has 16 residues. The J segment lost 4 bases and the V segment lost 0 bases, leaving 4 bases of the junction unmatched. The CDR3 reads CASSLGGLATTGELFF. The CDR3 DNA reads TGTGCCAGCAGCTTGGGAGGACTAGCGACCACCGGGGAGCTGTTTTTT.

V and J are TRBV7-9 and TRBJ2-7, with 7 positions matching TRBD2. The ends lost 3 bases at V and 1 base at J; junction bases unmatched: 3. CDR1 is SEHNR, CDR2 FQNEAQ, per germline (reference sequence). The CDR3 contains 14 residues. CDR3 nucleotides: TGTGCCAGCAGCTTTTTCGGGGGGTCCTACGAGCAGTACTTC. Encoded protein: CASSFFGGSYEQYF.